This paragraph covers one TCR beta chain sequence. The specificity of this receptor is unknown. It has no much larger one-base neighbor in the sample; base qualities were not kept. This specimen belongs to a study of blood T cell repertoires in COVID-19 (dated by TCRdb to 2019 to 2021). Describing the broader study: Samples covering the acute and convalescent phases of COVID-19 were provided by collaborators in the United States, Italy and Spain. The material from the prospective study consisted of cDNA or gDNA derived from T cells, B-cell-depleted T cells, or PBMCs. Subjects who had been exposed to COVID-19, were actively infected with it, or had recovered from it provided the deeply sampled blood TCRbeta repertoires that made up the dataset. A freely available public database, intended as a resource for researchers studying the immune response to SARS-CoV-2, is where the repertoires were released. The samples were drawn from the first 160 participants of the ongoing ImmuneRACE study and from 1,254 subjects provided by 6 global collaborators. Sample metadata almost always included a de-identified subject ID, COVID-19 status, age in years and sex. Where available, HLA class I and class II types were taken from metadata supplied by the sample provider and were not determined by assay-based typing.

Looking up the germline V gene (reference sequence) yields CDR1 LGHDT and CDR2 YNNKEL. Trimming removed 3 bases from V and 6 bases from J, leaving 20 bases between the germline ends. The CDR3 runs 16 amino acids, cysteine and phenylalanine included. Left in the record is the CDR3 DNA by itself, 48 bases read in frame from the first base. TCRbeta CDR3 regions were amplified from genomic DNA using the immunoSEQ Assay, a bias-controlled multiplex PCR. Per the authors' processing: Within the assay, amplification of reference gene primers was used to estimate how many nucleated cells each sample contained. To quantify the absolute abundance of each unique TCRbeta CDR3 rearrangement, sequence reads were collapsed and filtered. For each sample, productive Simpson clonality was calculated by taking the square root of Simpson's diversity index across productive rearrangements. TCRdb limited this immuneACCESS table to in-frame rearrangements with V and J called. A share of clones is missing; checked studies link under half to unresolved V genes, and the rest is unexplained. V, J and clone size reflect that table, while D and trimming were determined from the DNA. The sample table shows around 260,000 clones, and 86% are seen once. The top ten constitute about 3% of the sample.

Whole blood was collected in K2EDTA tubes by collaborating institutions according to the institutions' own protocols. Collaborator samples were shipped for TCRbeta analysis as frozen whole blood, isolated PBMCs, or DNA extracted from either sample type. Study-wide conclusions, independent of this receptor: The amount of clinical and demographic metadata varied by source and participant and was provided uncurated.

The receptor was derived from a woman aged 30 to 39 with active or convalescent COVID-19. The sequence links TRBV3-1 (or the pseudogene TRBV3-2) to TRBJ1-2, and TRBD1 may be the D gene, going by 5 matching bases. Specimen: peripheral blood. CDR3 protein: CASSQSREGIRNGYTF. The DNA sequence is given as TGTGCCAGCAGCCAGTCCAGGGAAGGAATAAGGAATGGCTACACCTTC.